This T cell receptor (beta chain) was documented in a study of blood T cell repertoires in COVID-19. About the research overall: Acute-phase and convalescent COVID-19 samples originated in the United States, Italy and Spain. Sample material is recorded as cDNA or gDNA derived from T cells, B-cell-depleted T cells, or PBMCs.

Trimming took off 6 bases at V and 11 bases at J, with 19 bases between the two ends. The CDR3 covers 13 residues. CDR1 is MNHEY, CDR2 SMNVEV, per germline (reference sequence). Original processing notes: Amplified reference gene primers provided the basis for estimating nucleated cell counts. Generated by immunoSEQ multiplex PCR, the TCRdb table keeps only in-frame clones and is missing some. From that table come the V and J calls and clone size; the DNA was used to work out D and trimming. In the table there are about 180,000 clones, around 85% of which are singletons. V gene TRBV27 combines with J gene TRBJ1-1; perhaps TRBD1 as D (6 bases). The material sequenced was peripheral blood. This TCR was recovered from a human donor with active or convalescent COVID-19. The donor label of this sample is uncertain. In DNA, the CDR3 is TGTGCCAGCAGGACTGCCGGACAGATACGGGCTTTCTTT. This sequence encodes CASRTAGQIRAFF.